These T cell receptor beta chains were read from a single sample in a study of identical twins. TCRdb re-called the 5' RACE reads through MiXCR, storing one row per CDR3 protein. The sample consists of hundreds of thousands of distinct CDR3 sequences, roughly 6% of them appearing once. Sequenced: naive T cells sorted from blood. The receptors stem from a young man in good health. Both conserved end residues are part of each CDR3. Each record gives: J gene, clone size, V gene, D gene, CDR3 DNA, CDR3 protein. D genes are given only for firm matches. Size is stated for part of the rows, as once, few or many counts, or as a class when the clone is expanded.

TRBJ2-3,many,TRBV5-1,TRBD1,TGCGCCAGCAGTCGGACAGGGGATCCAGATACGCAGTATTTT,CASSRTGDPDTQYF
TRBJ1-3,few,TRBV18,.,TGTGCCAGCTCCTCAGGTGCATCTGGAAACACCATATATTTT,CASSSGASGNTIYF
TRBJ2-5,few,TRBV5-1,.,TGCGCCAGCAGCAATTACTTGGGGTCGAATCAAGAGACCCAGTACTTC,CASSNYLGSNQETQYF
TRBJ2-4,few,TRBV3-1,.,TGTGCCAGCAGCCAAGCGGGGGTACTAGCCAAAAACATTCAGTACTTC,CASSQAGVLAKNIQYF
TRBJ2-3,few,TRBV7-2,TRBD1,TGTGCCAGCAGCTGGGGACAGGCGTGGGCGCAGTATTTT,CASSWGQAWAQYF
TRBJ2-2,.,TRBV20-1,TRBD2,TGCAGTGCTAGAGAGTTCACGGGAGGGCCCACCGGGGAGCTGTTTTTT,CSAREFTGGPTGELFF
TRBJ2-2,many,TRBV27,TRBD2,TGTGCCAGCAGTTTAGGACTAGCGGGAGAAAGTCGGACCGGGGAGCTGTTTTTT,CASSLGLAGESRTGELFF
TRBJ2-2,.,TRBV5-4,TRBD1,TGTGCCAGCAGCTTGGGGCCGTGGACAGGGGCCAAGAACACCGGGGAGCTGTTTTTT,CASSLGPWTGAKNTGELFF
TRBJ1-3,many,TRBV29-1,.,TGCAGCGTTCTCTTTCTGGGGGTCTCTGGAAACACCATATATTTT,CSVLFLGVSGNTIYF
TRBJ2-7,.,TRBV28,TRBD1,TGTGCCAGCAGTGGGACAGGGGGCCTCGAGCAGTACTTC,CASSGTGGLEQYF
TRBJ2-1,few,TRBV5-5,TRBD1,TGTGCCAGCAGCCCCTGGGGGACAGACAATGAGCAGTTCTTC,CASSPWGTDNEQFF
TRBJ2-7,.,TRBV19,.,TGTGCCAGTAGTATAAGACGGACGGCCTACGAGCAGTACTTC,CASSIRRTAYEQYF
TRBJ2-3,many,TRBV24-1,.,TGTGCCACCAGTGTTGCGACAGATACGCAGTATTTT,CATSVATDTQYF
TRBJ1-1,many,TRBV29-1,TRBD1,TGCAGCGTTGCGGGACAGGGAGAGCGATTTGAAGCTTTCTTT,CSVAGQGERFEAFF
TRBJ1-4,many,TRBV5-1,.,TGCGCCAGTAGTACAGGGAATGAAAAACTGTTTTTT,CASSTGNEKLFF
TRBJ1-2,many,TRBV20-1,.,TGCAGTGCTGTCCCGGCGACGGCCTATGGCTACACCTTC,CSAVPATAYGYTF
TRBJ2-7,.,TRBV25-1,.,TGTGCCAGCACTCCCACCTCTGGGGGGCGTGACGAGCAGTACTTC,CASTPTSGGRDEQYF
TRBJ2-5,many,TRBV6-1,.,TGTGCCAGCAGAGCATCCTACCAGACCCAGTACTTC,CASRASYQTQYF
TRBJ2-3,few,TRBV5-6,.,TGTGCCAGCAGCTTCGGAGAGGACTTGAAAGATACGCAGTATTTT,CASSFGEDLKDTQYF
TRBJ1-1,many,TRBV20-1,.,TGCAGTGCTAGAGGGGGGAGTTCGGAAGCTTTCTTT,CSARGGSSEAFF
TRBJ1-1,many,TRBV5-1,.,TGCGCCAGCAGCCCTACACTGGACAGCGAAGCTTTCTTT,CASSPTLDSEAFF
TRBJ2-1,many,TRBV18,TRBD2,TGTGCCAGCTCTCCCCGGACTAGCGGACTCGGGGATGAGCAGTTCTTC,CASSPRTSGLGDEQFF
TRBJ2-5,many,TRBV6-1,TRBD1,TGTGCCAGCAGCGGGACAGGAAAAGAGACCCAGTACTTC,CASSGTGKETQYF
TRBJ2-5,few,TRBV7-9,TRBD1,TGTGCCAGCAGCTCCCTACCCGGGACAGGGAGGGAGACCCAGTACTTC,CASSSLPGTGRETQYF
TRBJ2-3,few,TRBV4-1,TRBD2,TGCGCCAGCAGCCGTAGCGGGATAAGCACAGATACGCAGTATTTT,CASSRSGISTDTQYF
TRBJ2-3,few,TRBV7-3,.,TGTGCCAGCAGCCAGCGGGCAGGGAGGACAGATACGCAGTATTTT,CASSQRAGRTDTQYF
TRBJ2-3,.,TRBV5-6,TRBD2,TGTGCCAGCATCCCGTCTGGGACTAGCGTTGCAGATACGCAGTATTTT,CASIPSGTSVADTQYF
TRBJ2-1,many,TRBV12-3/TRBV12-4,.,TGTGCCAGCACCCGCAACCGGGAAACGGTCCCTCGGGAGCAGTTCTTC,CASTRNRETVPREQFF